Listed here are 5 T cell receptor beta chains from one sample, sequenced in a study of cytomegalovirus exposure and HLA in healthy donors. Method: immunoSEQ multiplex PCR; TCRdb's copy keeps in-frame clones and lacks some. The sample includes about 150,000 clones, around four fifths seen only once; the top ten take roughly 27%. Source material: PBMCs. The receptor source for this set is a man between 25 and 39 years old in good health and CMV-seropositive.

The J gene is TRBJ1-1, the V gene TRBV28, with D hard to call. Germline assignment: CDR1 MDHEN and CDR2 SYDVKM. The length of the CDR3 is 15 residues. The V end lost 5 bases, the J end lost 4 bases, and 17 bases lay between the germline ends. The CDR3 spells CASSKSSTGGTEAFF. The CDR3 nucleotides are TGTGCCAGCAGTAAATCCTCCACGGGAGGCACTGAAGCTTTCTTT.

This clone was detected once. CDR3 region: CASSPGQGWFTEAFF. The CDR3 DNA reads TGTGCCAGCAGTCCAGGACAGGGTTGGTTCACTGAAGCTTTCTTT. This chain links TRBV6-5 with TRBJ1-1; 8 nucleotides align to TRBD1. J gave up 4 bases and V 5 bases, and 9 bases lay outside the gene matches. The CDR3 totals 15 residues. Germline CDR1 is MNHEY and CDR2 is SVGAGI.

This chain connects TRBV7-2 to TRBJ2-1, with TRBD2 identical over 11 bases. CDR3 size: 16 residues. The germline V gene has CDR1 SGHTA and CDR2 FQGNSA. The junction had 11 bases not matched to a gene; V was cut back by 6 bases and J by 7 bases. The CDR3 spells CASSLIPGLAENEQFF. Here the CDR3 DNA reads TGTGCCAGCAGTCTAATACCGGGACTAGCGGAAAATGAGCAGTTCTTC.

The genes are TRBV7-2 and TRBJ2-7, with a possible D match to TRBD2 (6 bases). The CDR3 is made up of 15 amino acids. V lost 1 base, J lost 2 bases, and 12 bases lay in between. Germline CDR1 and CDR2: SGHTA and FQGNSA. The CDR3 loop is CASSLGRGTTYEQYF. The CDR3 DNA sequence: TGTGCCAGCAGCTTAGGCCGGGGGACCACCTACGAGCAGTACTTC.

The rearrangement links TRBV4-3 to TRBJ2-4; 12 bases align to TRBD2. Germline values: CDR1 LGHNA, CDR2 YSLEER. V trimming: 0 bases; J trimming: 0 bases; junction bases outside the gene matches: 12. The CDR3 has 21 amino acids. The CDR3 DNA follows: TGCGCCAGCAGCCAAGAGGGGGGTGGACTAGCGGGACCTGGAGCCAAAAACATTCAGTACTTC. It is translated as CASSQEGGGLAGPGAKNIQYF.